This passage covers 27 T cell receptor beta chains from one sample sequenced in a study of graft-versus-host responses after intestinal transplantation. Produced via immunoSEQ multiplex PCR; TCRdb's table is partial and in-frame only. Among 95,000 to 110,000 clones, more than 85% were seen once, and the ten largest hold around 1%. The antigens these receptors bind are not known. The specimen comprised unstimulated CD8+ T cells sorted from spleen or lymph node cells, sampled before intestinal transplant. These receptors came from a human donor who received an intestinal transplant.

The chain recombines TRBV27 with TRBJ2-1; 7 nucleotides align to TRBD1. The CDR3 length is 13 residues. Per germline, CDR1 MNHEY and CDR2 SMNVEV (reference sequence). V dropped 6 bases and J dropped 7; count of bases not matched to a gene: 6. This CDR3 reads CASSLDRVNEQFF. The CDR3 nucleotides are TGTGCCAGCAGCCTCGACAGGGTTAATGAGCAGTTCTTC.

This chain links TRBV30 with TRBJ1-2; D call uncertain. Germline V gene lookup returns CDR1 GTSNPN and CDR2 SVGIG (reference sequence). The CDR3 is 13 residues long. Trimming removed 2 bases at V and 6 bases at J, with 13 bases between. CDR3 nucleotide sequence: TGTGCCTGGAGTCGCATGTCGGCAGATGGCTACACCTTC. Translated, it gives CAWSRMSADGYTF. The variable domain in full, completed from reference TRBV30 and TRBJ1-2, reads SQTIHQWPATLVQPVGSPLSLECTVEGTSNPNLYWYRQAAGRGLQLLFYSVGIGQISSEVPQNLSASRPQDRQFILSSKKLLLSDSGFYLCAWSRMSADGYTFGSGTRLTVV.

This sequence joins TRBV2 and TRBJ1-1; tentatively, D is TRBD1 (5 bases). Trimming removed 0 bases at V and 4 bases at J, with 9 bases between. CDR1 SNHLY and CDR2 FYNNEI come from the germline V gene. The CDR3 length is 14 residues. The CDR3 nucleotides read TGTGCCAGCAGTGAAGCGGTCCAGGGCACTGAAGCTTTCTTT. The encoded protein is CASSEAVQGTEAFF.

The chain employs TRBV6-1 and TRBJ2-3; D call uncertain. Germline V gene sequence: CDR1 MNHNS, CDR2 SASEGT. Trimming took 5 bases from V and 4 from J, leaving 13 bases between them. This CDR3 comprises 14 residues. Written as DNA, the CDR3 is TGTGCCAGCAGTCCATGGAGAGAATCAGATACGCAGTATTTT. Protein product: CASSPWRESDTQYF.

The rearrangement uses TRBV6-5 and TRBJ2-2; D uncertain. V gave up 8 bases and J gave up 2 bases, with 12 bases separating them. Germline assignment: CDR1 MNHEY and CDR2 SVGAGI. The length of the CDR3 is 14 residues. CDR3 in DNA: TGTGCCAGCTTTCTTCGGAGAAACACCGGGGAGCTGTTTTTT. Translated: CASFLRRNTGELFF.

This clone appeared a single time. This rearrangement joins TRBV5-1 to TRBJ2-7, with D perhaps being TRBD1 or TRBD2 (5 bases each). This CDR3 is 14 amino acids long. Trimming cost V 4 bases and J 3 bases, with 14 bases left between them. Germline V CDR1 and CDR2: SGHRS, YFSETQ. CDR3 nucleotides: TGCGCCAGCAGCCCCCGGGACGGAGTCTACGAGCAGTACTTC. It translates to CASSPRDGVYEQYF.

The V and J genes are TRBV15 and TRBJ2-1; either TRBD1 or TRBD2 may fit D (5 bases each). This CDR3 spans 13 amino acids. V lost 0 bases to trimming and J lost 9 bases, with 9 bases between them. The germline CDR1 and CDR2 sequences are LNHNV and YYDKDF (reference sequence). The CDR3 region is CATSRDWGSEQFF. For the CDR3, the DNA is TGTGCCACCAGCAGAGATTGGGGGAGTGAGCAGTTCTTC.

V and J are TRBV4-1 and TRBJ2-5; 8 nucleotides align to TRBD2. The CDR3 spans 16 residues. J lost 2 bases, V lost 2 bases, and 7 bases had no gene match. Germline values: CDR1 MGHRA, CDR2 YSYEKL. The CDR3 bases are TGCGCCAGCAGCCAACTTCCGGGACTAGGGCAAGAGACCCAGTACTTC. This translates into CASSQLPGLGQETQYF.

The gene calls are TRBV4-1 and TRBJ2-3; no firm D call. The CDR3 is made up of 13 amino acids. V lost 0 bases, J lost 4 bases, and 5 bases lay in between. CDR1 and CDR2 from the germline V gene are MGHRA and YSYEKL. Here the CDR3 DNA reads TGCGCCAGCAGCCAAGATCTAGCAGATACGCAGTATTTT. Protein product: CASSQDLADTQYF.

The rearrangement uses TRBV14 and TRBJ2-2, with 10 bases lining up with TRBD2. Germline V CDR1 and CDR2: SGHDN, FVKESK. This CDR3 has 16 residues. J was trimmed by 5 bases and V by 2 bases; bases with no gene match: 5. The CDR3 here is CASSQHTSGATGELFF. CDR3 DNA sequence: TGTGCCAGCAGCCAACATACTAGCGGGGCGACCGGGGAGCTGTTTTTT.

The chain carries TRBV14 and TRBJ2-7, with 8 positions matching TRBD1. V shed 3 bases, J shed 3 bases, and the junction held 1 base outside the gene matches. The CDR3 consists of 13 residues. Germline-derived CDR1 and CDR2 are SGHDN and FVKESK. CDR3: CASSHGQGYEQYF. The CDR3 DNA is TGTGCCAGCAGCCACGGACAGGGCTACGAGCAGTACTTC.

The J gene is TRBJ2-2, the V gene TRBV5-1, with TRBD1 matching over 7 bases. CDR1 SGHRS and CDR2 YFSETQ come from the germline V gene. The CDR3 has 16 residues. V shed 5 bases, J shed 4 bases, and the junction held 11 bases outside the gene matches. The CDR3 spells CASSSTGAPVTGELFF. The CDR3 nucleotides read TGCGCCAGCAGTTCCACAGGGGCCCCTGTCACCGGGGAGCTGTTTTTT. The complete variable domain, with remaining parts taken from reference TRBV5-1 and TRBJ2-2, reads KAGVTQTPRYLIKTRGQQVTLSCSPISGHRSVSWYQQTPGQGLQFLFEYFSETQRNKGNFPGRFSGRQFSNSRSEMNVSTLELGDSALYLCASSSTGAPVTGELFFGEGSRLTVL.

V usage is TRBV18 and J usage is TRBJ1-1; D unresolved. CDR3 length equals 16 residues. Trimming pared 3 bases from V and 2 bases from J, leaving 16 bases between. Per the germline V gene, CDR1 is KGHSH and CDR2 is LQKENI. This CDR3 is CASSPLKRYPNTEAFF. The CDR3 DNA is TGTGCCAGCTCACCTCTTAAGCGGTACCCCAACACTGAAGCTTTCTTT.

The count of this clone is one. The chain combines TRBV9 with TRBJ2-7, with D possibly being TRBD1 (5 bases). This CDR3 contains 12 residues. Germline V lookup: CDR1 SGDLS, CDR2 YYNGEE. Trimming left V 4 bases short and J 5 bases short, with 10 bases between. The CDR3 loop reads CASSSGRDEQYF. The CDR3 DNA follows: TGTGCCAGCAGCTCAGGGCGCGACGAGCAGTACTTC.

The DNA for the CDR3 is TGTGCCAGCAGTTTCTCTAGTGTAGTTCCGTACAATGAGCAGTTCTTC. It codes for CASSFSSVVPYNEQFF. The chain links TRBV27 to TRBJ2-1; D uncertain. CDR1 is MNHEY and CDR2 is SMNVEV in the germline V gene (reference sequence). Trimming left V 3 bases short and J 4 bases short, with 16 bases between. CDR3 length: 16 amino acids.

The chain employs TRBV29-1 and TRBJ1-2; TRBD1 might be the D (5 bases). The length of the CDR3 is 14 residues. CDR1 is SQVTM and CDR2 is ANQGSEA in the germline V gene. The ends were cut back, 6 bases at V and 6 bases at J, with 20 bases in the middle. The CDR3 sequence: CSVREPGPFNGYTF. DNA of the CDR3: TGCAGCGTCCGAGAGCCGGGGCCCTTCAATGGCTACACCTTC.

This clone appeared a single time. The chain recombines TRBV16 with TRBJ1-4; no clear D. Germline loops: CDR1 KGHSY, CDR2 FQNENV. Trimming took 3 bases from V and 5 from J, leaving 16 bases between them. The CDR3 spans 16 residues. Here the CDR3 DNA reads TGTGCCAGCAGCCATTCTCACCGCCTGGGGAATGAAAAACTGTTTTTT. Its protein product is CASSHSHRLGNEKLFF.

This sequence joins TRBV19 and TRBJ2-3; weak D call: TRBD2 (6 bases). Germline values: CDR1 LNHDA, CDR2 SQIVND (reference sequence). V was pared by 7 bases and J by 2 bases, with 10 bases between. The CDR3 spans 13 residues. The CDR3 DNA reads TGTGCCAGTATGGGGGGATCCACAGATACGCAGTATTTT. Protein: CASMGGSTDTQYF.

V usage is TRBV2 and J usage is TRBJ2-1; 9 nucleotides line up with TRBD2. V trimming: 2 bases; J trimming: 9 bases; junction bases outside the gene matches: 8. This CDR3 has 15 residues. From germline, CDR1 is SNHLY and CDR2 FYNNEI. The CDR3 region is CASSEIASGVGEQFF. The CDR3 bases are TGTGCCAGCAGTGAAATCGCTAGCGGGGTTGGTGAGCAGTTCTTC.

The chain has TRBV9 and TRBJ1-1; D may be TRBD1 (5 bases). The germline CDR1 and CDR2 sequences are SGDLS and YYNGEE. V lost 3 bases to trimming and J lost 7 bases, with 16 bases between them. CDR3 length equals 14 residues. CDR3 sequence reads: CASSAAVGDFEAFF. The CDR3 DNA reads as TGTGCCAGCAGCGCCGCAGTGGGGGACTTTGAAGCTTTCTTT.

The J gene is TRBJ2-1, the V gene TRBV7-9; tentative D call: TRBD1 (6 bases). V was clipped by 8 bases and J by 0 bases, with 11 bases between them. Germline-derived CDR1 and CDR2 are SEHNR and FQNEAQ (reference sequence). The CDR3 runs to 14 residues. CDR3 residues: CASHTGSSYNEQFF. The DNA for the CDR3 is TGTGCCAGCCATACAGGGAGCTCCTACAATGAGCAGTTCTTC.

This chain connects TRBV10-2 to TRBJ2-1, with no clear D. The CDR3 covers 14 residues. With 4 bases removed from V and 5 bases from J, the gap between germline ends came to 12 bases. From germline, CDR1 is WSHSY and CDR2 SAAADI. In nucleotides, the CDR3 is TGCGCCAGCAGTGGGATTGGGGTCAACAATGAGCAGTTCTTC. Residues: CASSGIGVNNEQFF.

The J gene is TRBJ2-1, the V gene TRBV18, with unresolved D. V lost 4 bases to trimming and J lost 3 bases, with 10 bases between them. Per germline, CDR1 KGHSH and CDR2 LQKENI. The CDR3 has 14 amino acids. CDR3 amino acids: CASSLIANYNEQFF. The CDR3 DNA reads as TGTGCCAGCTCACTAATAGCTAACTACAATGAGCAGTTCTTC.

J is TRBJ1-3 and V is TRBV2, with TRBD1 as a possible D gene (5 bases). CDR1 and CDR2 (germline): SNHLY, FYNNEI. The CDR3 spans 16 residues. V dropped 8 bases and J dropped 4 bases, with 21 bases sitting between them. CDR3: CASSLEFGTSGNTIYF. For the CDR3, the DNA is TGTGCCAGCTCCCTTGAATTTGGGACCTCAGGAAACACCATATATTTT.

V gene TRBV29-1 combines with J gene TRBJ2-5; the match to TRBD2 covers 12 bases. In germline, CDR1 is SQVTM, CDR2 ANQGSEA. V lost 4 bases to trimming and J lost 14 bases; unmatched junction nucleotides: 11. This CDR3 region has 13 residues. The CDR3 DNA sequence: TGCAGCGTTGTTGGTCTAGCGGGGGGGTTTTTATACTTC. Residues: CSVVGLAGGFLYF. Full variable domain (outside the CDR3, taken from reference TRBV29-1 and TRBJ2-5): SAVISQKPSRDICQRGTSLTIQCQVDSQVTMMFWYRQQPGQSLTLIATANQGSEATYESGFVIDKFPISRPNLTFSTLTVSNMSPEDSSIYLCSVVGLAGGFLYFGPGTRLLVL.

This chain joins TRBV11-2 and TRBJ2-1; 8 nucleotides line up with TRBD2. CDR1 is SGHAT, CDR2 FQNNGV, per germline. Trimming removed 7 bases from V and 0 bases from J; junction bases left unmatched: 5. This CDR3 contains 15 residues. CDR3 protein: CASMASGSSYNEQFF. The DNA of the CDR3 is TGTGCCAGCATGGCGAGCGGGAGCTCCTACAATGAGCAGTTCTTC.

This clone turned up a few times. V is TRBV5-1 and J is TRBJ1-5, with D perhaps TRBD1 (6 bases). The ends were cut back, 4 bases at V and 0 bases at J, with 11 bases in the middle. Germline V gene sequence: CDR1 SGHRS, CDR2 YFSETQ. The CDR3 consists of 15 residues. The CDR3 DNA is TGCGCCAGCAGCGAAGGACAGAATAGCAATCAGCCCCAGCATTTT. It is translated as CASSEGQNSNQPQHF.